Listed below are T cell receptor beta chains from one sample, sequenced in a study of cytomegalovirus exposure and HLA in healthy donors. TCRdb keeps only in-frame clones here, not all; method: immunoSEQ multiplex PCR. The listing contains roughly 190,000 clones. Sequenced: PBMCs. These receptors originate from a woman younger than 35 in good health and CMV-seropositive. CDR3s include the opening cysteine and the closing phenylalanine or tryptophan. The D gene is left open where the match is weak.

cdr3_length	d_call	v_call	j_call	cdr3_nt	cdr3_aa
14	NA	TRBV11-2	TRBJ1-1	TGTGCCAGCAGCTTAGATGGACAGTACACTGAAGCTTTCTTT	CASSLDGQYTEAFF
13	TRBD1	TRBV6-4	TRBJ1-1	TGTGCCAGCGGTAGGGGGCCTAACACTGAAGCTTTCTTT	CASGRGPNTEAFF
14	TRBD1	TRBV6-1	TRBJ1-5	TGTGCCAGCAGTCCCTGGACAGGCAGTCAGCCCCAGCATTTT	CASSPWTGSQPQHF
15	TRBD2	TRBV7-9	TRBJ2-5	TGTGCCAGCAGCTTAGGGACTAGCGTTCAAGAGACCCAGTACTTC	CASSLGTSVQETQYF
14	NA	TRBV10-3	TRBJ1-2	TGTGCCATCAGTGAGGAAAGGGGATACTATGGCTACACCTTC	CAISEERGYYGYTF
13	TRBD1	TRBV19	TRBJ2-7	TGTGCCAGTAGTATCTCCCCGACAGGGGAGCTGTACTTC	CASSISPTGELYF
14	NA	TRBV6-7	TRBJ1-3	TGTGCCAACCGGGACTGTAGCTACGGAAACACCATATATTTT	CANRDCSYGNTIYF
15	TRBD1	TRBV11-2	TRBJ1-2	TGTGCCAGCAGCCCCCGGACAGGGGGTGACTATGGCTACACCTTC	CASSPRTGGDYGYTF
15	TRBD1	TRBV2	TRBJ2-7	TGTGCCAGCACTGTATCGGGACAGGGGGCTCACGAGCAGTACTTC	CASTVSGQGAHEQYF
13	NA	TRBV13	TRBJ2-7	TGTGCCAGCAGGCCAGGCTTATCCTACGAGCAGTACTTC	CASRPGLSYEQYF
13	NA	TRBV12-5	TRBJ1-2	TGTGCTAGTGGTTTCGGGGGGGTTCATGGCTACACCTTC	CASGFGGVHGYTF
15	TRBD1	TRBV5-1	TRBJ1-1	TGCGCCAGCAGCTCACAGGGGGCAGGGAACACTGAAGCTTTCTTT	CASSSQGAGNTEAFF
15	NA	TRBV5-1	TRBJ2-1	TGCGCCAGCAGCCTGGTGGCTTTCTCCTACAATGAGCAGTTCTTC	CASSLVAFSYNEQFF
15	NA	TRBV23-1	TRBJ1-5	TGCGCCAGTTGGTCGCTCCAGGGAATTCATCAGCCCCAGCATTTT	CASWSLQGIHQPQHF
14	NA	TRBV6-1	TRBJ2-7	TGTGCCAGCAGTGTACAGGTTAGCTCCTACGAGCAGTACTTC	CASSVQVSSYEQYF
14	NA	TRBV19	TRBJ2-7	TGTGCCAGTAGTATCAGGGACAAGGCCTACGAGCAGTACTTC	CASSIRDKAYEQYF
15	NA	TRBV5-1	TRBJ1-2	TGCGCCAGCAGCCCGCGGGGCCCAGAGGAGAATGGCTACACCTTC	CASSPRGPEENGYTF
11	TRBD1	TRBV30	TRBJ1-1	TGTGCCGGACAGGGGAACACTGAAGCTTTCTTT	CAGQGNTEAFF
13	NA	TRBV6-1	TRBJ1-1	TGTGCCAGCAGTAATGACAGGTCCACTGAAGCTTTCTTT	CASSNDRSTEAFF
15	NA	TRBV10-3	TRBJ1-3	TGTGCCATCAGTGAGATTGGGACATTTGGAAACACCATATATTTT	CAISEIGTFGNTIYF
16	NA	TRBV4-2	TRBJ2-7	TGTGCCAGCAGCCAGTTCCACTCCTCTACTATCTACGAGCAGTACTTC	CASSQFHSSTIYEQYF
13	NA	TRBV18	TRBJ1-6	TGTGCCAGCTCACTAGCCGGGGAAGCACCCCTCCACTTT	CASSLAGEAPLHF
15	NA	TRBV27	TRBJ1-4	TGTGCCAGCAGTGTCAGGGGTTTTGGTAATGAAAAACTGTTTTTT	CASSVRGFGNEKLFF
16	NA	TRBV9	TRBJ1-1	TGTGCCAGCAGCGTCTCGGCAGGGCAGGGGAACACTGAAGCTTTCTTT	CASSVSAGQGNTEAFF
10	NA	TRBV20-1	TRBJ2-1	TGCAGTGCTACCCAAAATGAGCAGTTCTTC	CSATQNEQFF
16	NA	TRBV19	TRBJ2-2	TGTGCCAGTACTACACTAGGGCAGAGGAACACCGGGGAGCTGTTTTTT	CASTTLGQRNTGELFF
13	NA	TRBV10-2	TRBJ2-7	TGCGCCAGCAGTGAGGGGAGTAGGTACGAGCAGTACTTC	CASSEGSRYEQYF
14	TRBD1	TRBV9	TRBJ2-2	TGTGCCAGCGGGACAGGGGGGAACACCGGGGAGCTGTTTTTT	CASGTGGNTGELFF
14	NA	TRBV11-2	TRBJ2-1	TGTGCCAGCAGCCCCGGGAATACTCCTCAAGTCCGGTTCTTC	CASSPGNTPQVRFF
16	NA	TRBV4-3	TRBJ2-6	TGCGCCAGCAGCGCAGTTGTTTCCTCTGGGGCCAACGTCCTGACTTTC	CASSAVVSSGANVLTF
14	NA	TRBV5-1	TRBJ1-2	TGCGCCAGCAGCTCAGCGGGGCAAGGCTATGGCTACACCTTC	CASSSAGQGYGYTF
14	TRBD1	TRBV5-6	TRBJ2-7	TGTGCCAGCAGCCGGGACAGGATTGCCTACGAGCAGTACTTC	CASSRDRIAYEQYF
15	TRBD1	TRBV11-2	TRBJ2-1	TGTGCCAGCAGCTATCGACAGGGTCGGGGCAATGAGCAGTTCTTC	CASSYRQGRGNEQFF
13	TRBD1	TRBV7-7	TRBJ2-7	TGTGCTAGCAGCCCGGGACAGGGGTACGAGCAGTACTTC	CASSPGQGYEQYF
13	NA	TRBV5-1	TRBJ2-3	TGCGCCAGCAGCTCCTCCTCCACAGATACGCAGTATTTT	CASSSSSTDTQYF
14	NA	TRBV9	TRBJ1-1	TGTGCCAGCAGCCTGGTCGGGGGGAACACTGAAGCTTTCTTT	CASSLVGGNTEAFF
13	NA	TRBV7-2	TRBJ1-2	TGTGCCAGCAGCTTAGCGGGGGCGTGGGGCTACACCTTC	CASSLAGAWGYTF
15	NA	TRBV18	TRBJ1-1	TGTGCCAGCTCACCATCGGCGGGCTCGAACACTGAAGCTTTCTTT	CASSPSAGSNTEAFF
14	TRBD2	TRBV5-5	TRBJ2-7	TGTGCCAGCAGCCGCGGACTAGAAGTAGGCGAGCAGTACTTC	CASSRGLEVGEQYF
16	TRBD1	TRBV7-2	TRBJ2-4	TGTGCCAGCAGCTTCCGGGACAGGGGGCGGGAAAACATTCAGTACTTC	CASSFRDRGRENIQYF
19	TRBD2	TRBV5-1	TRBJ2-7	TGCGCCAGCAGCCCGGGGGGGGGACTAGCGGGAGTTGCCTACTACGAGCAGTACTTC	CASSPGGGLAGVAYYEQYF
13	TRBD2	TRBV30	TRBJ2-3	TGTGCCCGAGGAGCGGGGGACACAGATACGCAGTATTTT	CARGAGDTDTQYF
15	NA	TRBV2	TRBJ1-5	TGTGCCAGCAGTGGCGGCAGTGACTCCAATCAGCCCCAGCATTTT	CASSGGSDSNQPQHF
13	NA	TRBV5-4	TRBJ2-1	TGTGCCAGCAGCTTTGACACCTTCAATGAGCAGTTCTTC	CASSFDTFNEQFF
14	NA	TRBV5-4	TRBJ1-2	TGTGCCAGCAGCTTGTTTACAGGAGTCTATGGCTACACCTTC	CASSLFTGVYGYTF
16	TRBD1	TRBV7-3	TRBJ2-3	TGTGCCAGCAGCTCCCCGGGACAGGGGGCCGCAGATACGCAGTATTTT	CASSSPGQGAADTQYF
16	TRBD1	TRBV19	TRBJ1-5	TGTGCCAGTAGTATATTCCAAGGACAGGGAAATCAGCCCCAGCATTTT	CASSIFQGQGNQPQHF
14	NA	TRBV11-3	TRBJ2-1	TGTGCCAGCAGCTTACTAGCGTACGACAATGAGCAGTTCTTC	CASSLLAYDNEQFF
15	NA	TRBV5-1	TRBJ2-3	TGCGCCAGCAGCTACGGGACACACGGCACAGATACGCAGTATTTT	CASSYGTHGTDTQYF
16	TRBD2	TRBV5-4	TRBJ2-5	TGTGCCAGCAGCTCTACTAGCGGGAGAAACCAAGAGACCCAGTACTTC	CASSSTSGRNQETQYF
14	NA	TRBV18	TRBJ1-4	TGTGCCAGCTCACCACGACAGGCATATGAAAAACTGTTTTTT	CASSPRQAYEKLFF
13	NA	TRBV29-1	TRBJ2-3	TGCAGCGTGATCCAAACACAAACAGATACGCAGTATTTT	CSVIQTQTDTQYF
16	TRBD1	TRBV11-2	TRBJ1-1	TGTGCCAGCAGCTTCCGACAGGGGCCTATGAACACTGAAGCTTTCTTT	CASSFRQGPMNTEAFF
16	TRBD1	TRBV9	TRBJ2-7	TGTGCCAGCAGCGTAGCAGCAGGGGGCTCTTCCTACGAGCAGTACTTC	CASSVAAGGSSYEQYF
15	NA	TRBV6-1	TRBJ2-1	TGTGCCAGCAGTGAAACAGGGTGGGTCTACAATGAGCAGTTCTTC	CASSETGWVYNEQFF
13	TRBD1	TRBV6-1	TRBJ2-1	TGTGCCAGCGGGGACAGGCGGATTGGTGAGCAGTTCTTC	CASGDRRIGEQFF